Presented here are 29 T cell receptor beta chains from one specimen sequenced in a study of T cells in Graves' hyperthyroidism and ophthalmopathy. Researchers took RNA transcripts and amplified the TCR beta CDR3 regions from them. First-round RT-PCR of the TCR CDR3 relied on the HTBI primer set. TCRdb ran MiXCR on the multiplex PCR reads and lists one entry per CDR3 protein. The sample lists a few hundred thousand distinct CDR3 sequences; about a sixth were seen once. The sequencing input was blood. Receptor source: a man in his forties with Graves' hyperthyroidism.

This clonotype was detected a few times. This chain uses TRBV10-2 with TRBJ2-1; D remains unclear. From germline, CDR1 is WSHSY and CDR2 SAAADI. V lost 4 bases and J 10 bases, leaving 11 bases between the germline ends. This CDR3 spans 12 amino acids. This chain's CDR3 is CASSAVAYEQFF. The CDR3 DNA follows: TGCGCCAGCAGTGCGGTCGCTTACGAGCAGTTCTTC.

This clonotype was seen at least ten times. This CDR3 reads CASGGTGVNTEAFF. The CDR3 region has the DNA TGTGCCAGCGGCGGGACAGGCGTGAACACTGAAGCTTTCTTT. The gene calls are TRBV2 and TRBJ1-1; TRBD1 agrees at 8 bases. The CDR3 extends over 14 amino acids. V was pared by 8 bases and J by 0 bases, with 5 bases of the junction left unmatched. Germline loops: CDR1 SNHLY, CDR2 FYNNEI.

CDR3 sequence (DNA): TGTGCCAGCAGCCAAGATCGTACAGGGCCATCCGCTGAAGCTTTCTTT. Translating gives CASSQDRTGPSAEAFF. The J gene is TRBJ1-1, the V gene TRBV3-1; D is possibly TRBD1 (6 bases). Germline CDR1 reads LGHDT; CDR2 reads YNNKEL (reference sequence). V shed 0 bases and J shed 6 bases, with 17 bases lying between them. This CDR3 spans 16 amino acids.

In this sample, this clonotype turned up many times. This chain uses TRBV18 with TRBJ1-5; no firm D call. CDR3 length: 13 residues. V was pared by 3 bases and J by 1 base, with 4 bases between. CDR1 is KGHSH, CDR2 LQKENI, per germline. The chain's CDR3 is CASSPGSNQPQHF. CDR3 nucleotide sequence: TGTGCCAGCTCACCGGGCAGCAATCAGCCCCAGCATTTT. Supplemented by reference TRBV18 and TRBJ1-5, the full variable domain reads NAGVMQNPRHLVRRRGQEARLRCSPMKGHSHVYWYRQLPEEGLKFMVYLQKENIIDESGMPKERFSAEFPKEGPSILRIQQVVRGDSAAYFCASSPGSNQPQHFGDGTRLSIL.

At least ten counts were recorded for this clonotype. The genes are TRBV7-2 and TRBJ2-3; D not certain. The germline V gene has CDR1 SGHTA and CDR2 FQGNSA. Trimming removed 1 base at V and 5 bases at J, with 13 bases between. The CDR3 has 15 residues. CDR3 nucleotides: TGTGCCAGCAGCTTAGGGCAGGTTACACAAGATACGCAGTATTTT. This gives the protein CASSLGQVTQDTQYF.

This clonotype has just a few counts. This chain links TRBV5-6 with TRBJ2-1; 7 bases agree with TRBD1. Germline CDR1 reads SGHDT; CDR2 reads YYEEEE. The CDR3 sequence is 16 residues long. V dropped 4 bases and J dropped 0; count of bases not matched to a gene: 7. This CDR3 is CASSPQGQSSYNEQFF. The DNA of the CDR3 is TGTGCCAGCAGCCCCCAGGGACAGAGCTCCTACAATGAGCAGTTCTTC.

This clonotype was observed a few times. The chain combines TRBV2 with TRBJ2-3, with 15 bases lining up with TRBD2. The germline V gene encodes CDR1 SNHLY and CDR2 FYNNEI. Trimming at V came to 9 bases and at J to 5 bases, leaving 6 bases not matched to a gene. The CDR3 is 15 residues long. The CDR3 DNA reads TGTGCCAGTCGCGGACTAGCGGGGGGGCAAGATACGCAGTATTTT. Translated, it gives CASRGLAGGQDTQYF.

This clonotype showed up many times. The V call is TRBV20-1, the J call TRBJ2-7; D remains ambiguous. The length of the CDR3 is 16 residues. Deletions cut 3 bases from V and 1 base from J, with 19 bases between. The V gene's germline CDR1 is DFQATT and CDR2 SNEGSKA (reference sequence). The CDR3 sequence: CSASPPRHRDSYEQYF. The CDR3 nucleotides read TGCAGTGCTAGTCCCCCTAGGCACCGAGATTCCTACGAGCAGTACTTC.

This chain uses TRBV7-9 with TRBJ2-7; TRBD1 might be the D (5 bases). V was clipped by 5 bases and J by 4 bases, with 12 bases between them. From germline, CDR1 is SEHNR and CDR2 FQNEAQ (reference sequence). The CDR3 totals 13 residues. The CDR3 here is CASSQEQAYEQYF. CDR3 coding DNA: TGTGCCAGCAGCCAGGAACAGGCGTACGAGCAGTACTTC.

The CDR3 DNA reads as TGCGCCAGCAGCACCGGCGGACTAGCGGGGGGAAATACGCAGTATTTT. Its translation: CASSTGGLAGGNTQYF. V usage is TRBV5-1 and J usage is TRBJ2-3, with 14 bases matching TRBD2. The CDR3 loop spans 16 amino acids. V was clipped by 4 bases and J by 7 bases; unmatched bases: 8. CDR1 is SGHRS, CDR2 YFSETQ, per germline.

This clonotype was counted many times. The chain employs TRBV18 and TRBJ2-3; TRBD1 agrees at 9 bases. With V trimmed by 5 bases and J by 4 bases, 7 bases remained unmatched. The germline gives CDR1 KGHSH, CDR2 LQKENI. The CDR3 loop spans 15 amino acids. CDR3 bases: TGTGCCAGCTCAATACCGGGACAGGGCCCAGATACGCAGTATTTT. This gives the protein CASSIPGQGPDTQYF.

This clonotype was detected many times. This chain joins TRBV5-1 and TRBJ2-1, with 11 positions matching TRBD2. Germline-derived CDR1 and CDR2 are SGHRS and YFSETQ. CDR3 length: 15 residues. J lost 3 bases, V lost 4 bases, and 3 bases had no gene match. In nucleotides, the CDR3 is TGCGCCAGCAGCCGTACTAGCGGGGGCTACAATGAGCAGTTCTTC. Encoded protein: CASSRTSGGYNEQFF.

This chain's CDR3 is CASSKKQGAGANVLTF. CDR3 bases: TGTGCCAGTAGTAAGAAACAGGGGGCTGGGGCCAACGTCCTGACTTTC. The genes are TRBV19 and TRBJ2-6, with TRBD1 identical over 8 bases. Germline V gene lookup returns CDR1 LNHDA and CDR2 SQIVND (reference sequence). The CDR3 covers 16 residues. The junction had 4 bases not matched to a gene; V was cut back by 4 bases and J by 2 bases.

The sample holds many counts of this clonotype. The genes are TRBV29-1 and TRBJ2-5; TRBD1 aligns across 8 bases. Germline trimming cut 6 bases from V and 1 base from J; bases unmatched to any gene: 7. Germline V gene sequence: CDR1 SQVTM, CDR2 ANQGSEA. CDR3 size: 14 residues. The DNA of the CDR3 is TGCAGCGTAGCAAAGGGACAGGCCCAAGAGACCCAGTACTTC. Residues: CSVAKGQAQETQYF. The full variable domain, rest sourced from reference TRBV29-1 and TRBJ2-5, is SAVISQKPSRDICQRGTSLTIQCQVDSQVTMMFWYRQQPGQSLTLIATANQGSEATYESGFVIDKFPISRPNLTFSTLTVSNMSPEDSSIYLCSVAKGQAQETQYFGPGTRLLVL.

This clonotype showed up many times. This chain connects TRBV6-1 to TRBJ2-1, with a weak D call TRBD1 (6 bases). Trimming cost V 7 bases and J 3 bases, with 13 bases left between them. Germline V gene sequence: CDR1 MNHNS, CDR2 SASEGT. This CDR3 has 14 amino acids. The CDR3 sequence: CASNPGQRYNEQFF. The CDR3 DNA is TGTGCCAGCAATCCGGGACAACGCTACAATGAGCAGTTCTTC.

This clonotype has more than one count but fewer than ten. The rearrangement uses TRBV15 and TRBJ1-3; D possibly corresponds to TRBD1 (6 bases). V lost 0 bases and J lost 1, with 10 bases in between. Germline CDR1 is LNHNV and CDR2 is YYDKDF (reference sequence). The CDR3 extends over 16 amino acids. CDR3 sequence reads: CATSRDQRGSGNTIYF. In nucleotides, the CDR3 is TGTGCCACCAGCAGAGACCAGAGGGGGTCTGGAAACACCATATATTTT.

The rearrangement links TRBV19 to TRBJ2-2; D is undetermined. V was cut by 1 base and J by 0 bases, with 6 bases left in between. CDR1 is LNHDA and CDR2 is SQIVND in the germline V gene (reference sequence). The CDR3 runs to 15 residues. The CDR3, as DNA: TGTGCCAGTAGTATAGTCCAGGCGAACACCGGGGAGCTGTTTTTT. It specifies CASSIVQANTGELFF.

This clonotype was seen at least ten times. The V call is TRBV27, the J call TRBJ2-1, with a weak D call TRBD2 (5 bases). Germline V lookup: CDR1 MNHEY, CDR2 SMNVEV (reference sequence). The CDR3 sequence is 13 residues long. Trimming removed 5 bases at V and 4 bases at J, with 9 bases between. As DNA, the CDR3 is TGTGCCAGCAGTCCGGGAATTTACAATGAGCAGTTCTTC. It specifies CASSPGIYNEQFF.

This clonotype was counted at least ten times. This chain connects TRBV2 to TRBJ2-2; weak D call: TRBD1 (6 bases). The germline V gene has CDR1 SNHLY and CDR2 FYNNEI. Trimming stripped 6 bases from V and 1 base from J, with 9 bases between. This CDR3 is 14 amino acids long. CDR3 sequence (DNA): TGTGCCAGCAGATACAGGGAGAACACCGGGGAGCTGTTTTTT. Translation gives CASRYRENTGELFF.

This clonotype was counted at least ten times. The rearrangement uses TRBV5-6 and TRBJ1-2; 10 nucleotides align to TRBD1. V gave up 5 bases and J gave up 2 bases; unmatched junction bases: 6. CDR3 size: 15 residues. Looked up from germline, CDR1 is SGHDT and CDR2 is YYEEEE. This CDR3 is CASSRQGARNYGYTF. The CDR3, as DNA: TGTGCCAGCAGTCGACAGGGGGCGAGGAACTATGGCTACACCTTC.

This clonotype came up many times. The V gene is TRBV6-1, the J gene TRBJ2-7; D might be TRBD1 (6 bases). Trimming left V 2 bases short and J 2 bases short, with 13 bases between. The CDR3 is made up of 15 amino acids. Germline V gene data show CDR1 as MNHNS and CDR2 as SASEGT. CDR3 bases: TGTGCCAGCAGTGAATCGGGACATTCAGCCTACGAGCAGTACTTC. Translation gives CASSESGHSAYEQYF.

This clonotype has a count of ten or more. The chain joins TRBV18 to TRBJ2-7, with a weak D call TRBD1 (5 bases). The CDR3 extends over 14 amino acids. The V gene's germline CDR1 is KGHSH and CDR2 LQKENI. Trimming cost V 6 bases and J 2 bases, with 14 bases left between them. CDR3 sequence: CASSNSQGPYEQYF. Here the CDR3 DNA reads TGTGCCAGCTCTAACTCCCAGGGTCCCTACGAGCAGTACTTC.

This chain joins TRBV7-3 and TRBJ2-2, with a possible D match to TRBD2 (7 bases). The CDR3 sequence is 15 residues long. Germline values: CDR1 SGHTA, CDR2 FQGTGA. The V and J ends lost 7 bases and 3 bases respectively, with 15 bases between them. The CDR3 bases are TGTGCCAGCACCCCAAGAGGGGGGGACACCGGGGAGCTGTTTTTT. Amino acids: CASTPRGGDTGELFF.

The rearrangement uses TRBV6-2 or TRBV6-3 and TRBJ2-3; D is undetermined. Trimming shortened V by 2 bases and J by 2 bases, and 14 bases separated the two germline ends. CDR1 is MNHEY, CDR2 SVGEGT, per germline. This CDR3 is built from 16 residues. The CDR3 DNA reads as TGTGCCAGCAGTTACGGGCAGTCAAGATCCACAGATACGCAGTATTTT. Protein product: CASSYGQSRSTDTQYF.

This clonotype occurred many times. This chain joins TRBV24-1 and TRBJ2-7; D gene ambiguous. The CDR3 is made up of 12 amino acids. Trimming took 2 bases from V and 5 from J, leaving 6 bases between them. Germline CDR1 reads KGHDR; CDR2 reads SFDVKD. Here the CDR3 reads CATSDSRDEQYF. The DNA of the CDR3 is TGTGCCACCAGTGATTCCCGGGACGAGCAGTACTTC.

This clonotype has ten or more counts. J is TRBJ2-7 and V is TRBV11-1, with 11 nucleotides matching TRBD1. CDR3 length: 14 amino acids. The V segment lost 4 bases and the J segment 4 bases; nucleotides outside the gene matches: 3. Germline CDR1 and CDR2: SGHAT and FQDESV (reference sequence). The CDR3 loop is CASSWTGGTYEQYF. DNA for the CDR3: TGTGCCAGCAGCTGGACAGGGGGCACGTACGAGCAGTACTTC. The full variable domain, with the rest looked up from reference TRBV11-1 and TRBJ2-7, is EAEVAQSPRYKITEKSQAVAFWCDPISGHATLYWYRQILGQGPELLVQFQDESVVDDSQLPKDRFSAERLKGVDSTLKIQPAELGDSAMYLCASSWTGGTYEQYFGPGTRLTVT.

This clonotype was counted at least ten times. The V and J genes are TRBV2 and TRBJ2-5; 7 bases fit TRBD1. This CDR3 has 15 residues. J lost 0 bases, V lost 3 bases, and 4 bases had no gene match. Germline V lookup: CDR1 SNHLY, CDR2 FYNNEI. The DNA of the CDR3 is TGTGCCAGCAGTGACCCCGGACAGGACCAAGAGACCCAGTACTTC. Protein: CASSDPGQDQETQYF. The variable domain in full, completed from reference TRBV2 and TRBJ2-5, reads EPEVTQTPSHQVTQMGQEVILRCVPISNHLYFYWYRQILGQKVEFLVSFYNNEISEKSEIFDDQFSVERPDGSNFTLKIRSTKLEDSAMYFCASSDPGQDQETQYFGPGTRLLVL.

The chain couples TRBV7-9 to TRBJ1-2; D is perhaps TRBD1 (5 bases). The CDR3 runs 16 residues. V was shortened by 2 bases and J by 4 bases, with 17 bases between the two germline ends. Germline V CDR1 and CDR2: SEHNR, FQNEAQ (reference sequence). CDR3 sequence reads: CASSLIGAPRRYGYTF. Written as DNA, the CDR3 is TGTGCCAGCAGCTTAATAGGGGCGCCACGGCGCTATGGCTACACCTTC.

The chain uses TRBV7-3 and TRBJ2-1; 12 nucleotides line up with TRBD2. Germline values: CDR1 SGHTA, CDR2 FQGTGA. V shed 5 bases and J 0 bases; nucleotides not matched to a gene: 2. CDR3 length: 16 residues. The CDR3 loop is CASSRLAGDSYNEQFF. The CDR3 region has the DNA TGTGCCAGCAGCCGACTAGCGGGGGACTCCTACAATGAGCAGTTCTTC.